This T cell receptor beta chain was identified during a study of response to subunit inactivated influenza vaccine (dated by TCRdb to the late 2010s). Regarding the research as a whole: Deep quantitative profiling of the T cell receptor repertoire was used in the study to follow responses to a trivalent subunit inactivated influenza vaccine. Overall study results and their limits: According to the authors, only a limited number of new T cells may be recruited by each seasonal influenza vaccination.

Comment on this clonotype: It lacks a known antigen. Base qualities are not recorded, but no much larger clone differs from it by a single base.

What this sample's time point label stands for: around 42 days after influenza vaccine administration. CDR1 SEHNR and CDR2 FQNEAQ were looked up in the germline V gene (reference sequence). At the junction V is shortened by 5 bases and J by 4 bases; bases outside the gene matches: 6. The cysteine opens and the phenylalanine closes a CDR3 of 15 amino acids. The entry retains the CDR3 DNA only, 45 bases that are in frame from base 1. The library was generated by RT-PCR. Instrument used: Illumina HiSeq 2500. TCRdb handled the public reads itself, with Q25 trimming in fastp and clone calling in MiXCR, and kept productive beta chains. Identical CDR3 protein sequences are pooled into one entry, listed with their most common genes and DNA. This sample holds 540,000 or so distinct CDR3 sequences; approximately 13% were observed only once. Less than 15% of the sample comes from the top ten.

The clonotype originates from a man between 45 and 60 years old who received an inactivated influenza vaccine. Donor details come from another sample of the same person, matched by shared clones. The V gene is TRBV7-9 and the J gene is TRBJ2-3, with 10 middle bases fitting TRBD1. Sequenced material: PBMCs from blood, taken about 6 weeks after vaccination. The nucleotide sequence is given as TGTGCCAGCAGCCGACAGGGGGCACCACCAGATACGCAGTATTTT. This yields the protein CASSRQGAPPDTQYF.